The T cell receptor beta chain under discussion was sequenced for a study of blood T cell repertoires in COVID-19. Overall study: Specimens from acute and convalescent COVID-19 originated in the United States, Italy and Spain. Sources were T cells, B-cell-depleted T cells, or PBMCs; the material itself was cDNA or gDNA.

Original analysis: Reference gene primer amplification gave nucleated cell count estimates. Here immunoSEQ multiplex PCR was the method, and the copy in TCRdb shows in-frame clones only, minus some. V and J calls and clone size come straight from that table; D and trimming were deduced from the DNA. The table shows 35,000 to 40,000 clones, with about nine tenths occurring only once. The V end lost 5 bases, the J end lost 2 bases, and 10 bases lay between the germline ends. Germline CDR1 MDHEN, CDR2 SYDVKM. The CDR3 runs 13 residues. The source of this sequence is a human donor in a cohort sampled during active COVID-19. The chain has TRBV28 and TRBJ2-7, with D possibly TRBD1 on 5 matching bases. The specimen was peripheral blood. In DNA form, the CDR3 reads TGTGCCAGCAGTCTGGGGCCTACCTACGAGCAGTACTTC. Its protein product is CASSLGPTYEQYF.